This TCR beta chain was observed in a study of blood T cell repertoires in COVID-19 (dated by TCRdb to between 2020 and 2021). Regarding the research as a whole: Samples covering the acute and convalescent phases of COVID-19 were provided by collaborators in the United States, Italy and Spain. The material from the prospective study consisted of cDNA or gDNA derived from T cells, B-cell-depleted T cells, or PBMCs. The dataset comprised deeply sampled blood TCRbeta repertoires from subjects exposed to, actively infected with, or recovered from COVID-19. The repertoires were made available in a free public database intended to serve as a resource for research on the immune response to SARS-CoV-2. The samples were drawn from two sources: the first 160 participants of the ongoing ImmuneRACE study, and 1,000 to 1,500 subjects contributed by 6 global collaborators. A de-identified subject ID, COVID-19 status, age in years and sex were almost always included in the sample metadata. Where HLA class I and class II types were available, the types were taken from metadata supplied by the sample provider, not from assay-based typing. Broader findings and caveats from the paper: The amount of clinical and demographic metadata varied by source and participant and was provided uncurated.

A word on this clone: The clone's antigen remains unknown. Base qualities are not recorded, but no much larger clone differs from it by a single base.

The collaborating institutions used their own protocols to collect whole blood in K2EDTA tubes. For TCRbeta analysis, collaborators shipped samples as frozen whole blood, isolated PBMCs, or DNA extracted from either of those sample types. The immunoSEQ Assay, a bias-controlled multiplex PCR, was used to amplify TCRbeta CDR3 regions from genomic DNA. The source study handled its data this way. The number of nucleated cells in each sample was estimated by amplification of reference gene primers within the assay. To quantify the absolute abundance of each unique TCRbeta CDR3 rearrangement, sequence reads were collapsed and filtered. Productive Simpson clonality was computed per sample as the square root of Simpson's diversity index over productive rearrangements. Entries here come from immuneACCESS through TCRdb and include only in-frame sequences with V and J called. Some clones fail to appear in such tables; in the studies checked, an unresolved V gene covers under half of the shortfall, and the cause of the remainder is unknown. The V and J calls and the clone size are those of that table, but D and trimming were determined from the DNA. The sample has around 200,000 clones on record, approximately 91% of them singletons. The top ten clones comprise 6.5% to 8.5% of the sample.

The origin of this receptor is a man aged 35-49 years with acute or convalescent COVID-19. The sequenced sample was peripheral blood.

At the DNA level, the sequence is TGTGCCAGCAGTGAGGGGGGGTCGAGGTCACCCCTCCACTTT. This codes for CASSEGGSRSPLHF. Recombination connected TRBV6-4 to TRBJ1-6; a tentative D match to TRBD1 spans 5 bases. V is reduced by 3 bases and J by 10 bases, leaving a spacing of 13 bases between them. From cysteine to phenylalanine, the CDR3 is 14 amino acids long. Only CDR3 DNA is held: 42 bases, read in frame from base 1. CDR1 and CDR2 are drawn from the germline V gene: MRHNA, SNTAGT.